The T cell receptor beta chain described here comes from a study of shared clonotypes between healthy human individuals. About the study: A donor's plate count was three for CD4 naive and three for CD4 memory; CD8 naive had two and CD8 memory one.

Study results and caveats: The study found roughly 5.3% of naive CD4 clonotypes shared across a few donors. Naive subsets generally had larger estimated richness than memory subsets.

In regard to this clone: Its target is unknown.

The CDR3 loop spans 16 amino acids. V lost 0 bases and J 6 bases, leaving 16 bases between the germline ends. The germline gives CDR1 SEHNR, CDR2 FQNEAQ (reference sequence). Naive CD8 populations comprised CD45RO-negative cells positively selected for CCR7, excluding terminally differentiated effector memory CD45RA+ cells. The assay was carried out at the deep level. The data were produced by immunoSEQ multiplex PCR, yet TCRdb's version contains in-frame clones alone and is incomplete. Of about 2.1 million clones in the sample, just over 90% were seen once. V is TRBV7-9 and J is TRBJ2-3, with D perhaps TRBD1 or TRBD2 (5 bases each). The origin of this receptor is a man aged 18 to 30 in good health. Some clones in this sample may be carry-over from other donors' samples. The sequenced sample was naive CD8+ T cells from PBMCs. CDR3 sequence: CASSLAGRELGDTQYF. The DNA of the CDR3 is TGTGCCAGCAGCTTAGCAGGCAGGGAGCTCGGTGATACGCAGTATTTT.